This is a list of T cell receptor beta chains from one sample in a study of cytomegalovirus exposure and HLA in healthy donors. Profiled with immunoSEQ multiplex PCR; TCRdb holds only in-frame clones, not every one. The sample lists 200,000 to 250,000 clones, about 70% occurring once. Sequenced: PBMCs. The source of these receptors is a man aged 35-49 years in good health and CMV-seropositive. The CDR3 runs from the conserved cysteine through the conserved F or W.

V: TRBV27
J: TRBJ1-4
CDR3: CASSSGEKLFF

V: TRBV19
J: TRBJ1-1
CDR3: CASREGTGFFGTEAFF

V: TRBV4-1
J: TRBJ1-4
CDR3: CASSQDYQGNEKLFF

V: TRBV10-3
J: TRBJ2-7
CDR3: CAIFGTASSYEQYF

V: TRBV11-2
J: TRBJ2-3
CDR3: CASRPGGGTDTQYF

V: TRBV19
J: TRBJ2-1
CDR3: CASSMTSGVYNEQFF

V: TRBV4-1
J: TRBJ2-3
CDR3: CASSRLAGGGGDTQYF

V: TRBV28
J: TRBJ1-1
CDR3: CASSLRVMNTEAFF

V: TRBV5-8
J: TRBJ2-7
CDR3: CASSPTGEYF

V: TRBV6-5
J: TRBJ2-7
CDR3: CASSYGTSALEQYF

V: TRBV7-9
J: TRBJ2-3
CDR3: CASSPWLRGPTDTQYF

V: TRBV7-3
J: TRBJ1-1
CDR3: CASSLMAGNTEAFF

V: TRBV4-1
J: TRBJ2-7
CDR3: CASSLSTSGGPLGGEQYF

V: TRBV9
J: TRBJ2-1
CDR3: CASSAPSPGGRYNEQFF

V: TRBV6-1
J: TRBJ1-3
CDR3: CASSAREGSGNTIYF

V: TRBV5-4
J: TRBJ2-7
CDR3: CASSLGRTYEQYF

V: TRBV5-4
J: TRBJ1-2
CDR3: CASSFQGVEGYTF

V: TRBV7-2
J: TRBJ2-5
CDR3: CASSLSQGRKETQYF

V: TRBV7-2
J: TRBJ1-5
CDR3: CASSLSGVSDQPQHF

V: TRBV4-3
J: TRBJ1-6
CDR3: CASSQDTLTGPVGSPLHF

V: TRBV2
J: TRBJ1-5
CDR3: CASRDSERNQPQHF

V: TRBV10-2
J: TRBJ2-7
CDR3: CASSEFLSGGEQYF

V: TRBV9
J: TRBJ2-2
CDR3: CASSVAGGPHTGELFF

V: TRBV14
J: TRBJ1-2
CDR3: CASSLRTGLDSF

V: TRBV9
J: TRBJ1-1
CDR3: CASSPVDSLNTEAFF

V: TRBV5-1
J: TRBJ2-3
CDR3: CASSLGSGNTDTQYF